This T cell receptor beta chain comes out of a study of blood T cell repertoires in COVID-19. Whole-study context: Spain, Italy and the United States supplied samples that represented acute and convalescent COVID-19.

The data were produced by immunoSEQ multiplex PCR, yet TCRdb's version contains in-frame clones alone and is incomplete. This sample has some 190,000 clones, with roughly 80% found just once. This CDR3 comprises 14 residues. J lost 4 bases, V lost 6 bases, and 7 bases had no gene match. Germline assignment: CDR1 WSHSY and CDR2 SAAADI. This rearrangement joins TRBV10-2 to TRBJ2-7, with 9 bases that match TRBD1. Material for sequencing was peripheral blood. The receptor comes from a woman aged 45-65 years with acute or convalescent COVID-19. The CDR3 region has the DNA TGCGCCAGCAGACTCGGACAGGGGAGTTACGAGCAGTACTTC. The encoded protein is CASRLGQGSYEQYF.